The rows below give T cell receptor beta chains drawn from one sample of a study of cytomegalovirus exposure and HLA in healthy donors. Produced via immunoSEQ multiplex PCR; TCRdb's table is partial and in-frame only. The sample consists of approximately 200,000 clones, approximately 79% of them appearing once. The sample consisted of PBMCs. Every receptor here comes from a girl aged 10 to 17 in good health and CMV-seropositive. Both conserved end residues are part of each CDR3. A D gene is named only where the DNA matches it firmly. Clone size, where shown, is once, few, many, or a class for clones that have expanded.

D: -
size: -
V: TRBV6-5
J: TRBJ2-3
CDR3: CASRRSSLVTQYF
DNA: TGTGCCAGCAGGCGGAGCTCCTTGGTTACGCAGTATTTT

D: -
size: -
V: TRBV9
J: TRBJ2-5
CDR3: CASSVAGGGETQYF
DNA: TGTGCCAGCAGCGTAGCGGGGGGCGGCGAGACCCAGTACTTC

D: -
size: few
V: TRBV10-3
J: TRBJ2-7
CDR3: CAISTRGARRSEQYF
DNA: TGTGCCATCAGTACACGGGGGGCCAGAAGGTCCGAGCAGTACTTC

D: -
size: -
V: TRBV27
J: TRBJ1-1
CDR3: CASSFYVPKAFF
DNA: TGTGCCAGCAGTTTCTACGTGCCCAAGGCTTTCTTT

D: TRBD1
size: -
V: TRBV6-5
J: TRBJ2-3
CDR3: CAVTGAGDTQYF
DNA: TGTGCCGTGACAGGGGCCGGAGATACGCAGTATTTT

D: -
size: -
V: TRBV7-8
J: TRBJ2-2
CDR3: CASSTDSVGELFF
DNA: TGTGCCAGCAGCACGGACAGCGTCGGGGAGCTGTTTTTT

D: -
size: -
V: TRBV5-1
J: TRBJ2-7
CDR3: CASSDSSYEQYF
DNA: TGCGCCAGCAGTGACAGCTCCTACGAGCAGTACTTC

D: TRBD1
size: -
V: TRBV15
J: TRBJ1-2
CDR3: CATGDRGIYGYTF
DNA: TGTGCCACCGGAGACAGGGGCATCTATGGCTACACCTTC

D: -
size: -
V: TRBV5-1
J: TRBJ1-1
CDR3: CASSLEGGGTEAFF
DNA: TGCGCCAGCAGCTTGGAAGGGGGAGGGACTGAAGCTTTCTTT

D: -
size: -
V: TRBV30
J: TRBJ1-1
CDR3: CAWATGNTEAFF
DNA: TGTGCCTGGGCGACAGGGAACACTGAAGCTTTCTTT

D: -
size: -
V: TRBV5-1
J: TRBJ2-1
CDR3: CASSLEQVTEQFF
DNA: TGCGCCAGCAGCTTGGAACAGGTTACTGAGCAGTTCTTC

D: -
size: -
V: TRBV6-5
J: TRBJ2-3
CDR3: CAMGWGDESDTQYF
DNA: TGTGCCATGGGTTGGGGGGATGAATCAGATACGCAGTATTTT

D: -
size: -
V: TRBV4-3
J: TRBJ2-5
CDR3: CASSQGSGQETQYF
DNA: TGCGCCAGCAGCCAAGGTAGCGGACAAGAGACCCAGTACTTC

D: -
size: -
V: TRBV5-1
J: TRBJ2-3
CDR3: CASSLGLDPDTQYF
DNA: TGCGCCAGCAGCTTGGGACTAGATCCAGATACGCAGTATTTT

D: -
size: -
V: TRBV19
J: TRBJ2-7
CDR3: CASSITGSVVEQYF
DNA: TGTGCCAGTAGTATAACAGGGTCGGTGGTCGAGCAGTACTTC

D: -
size: -
V: TRBV5-6
J: TRBJ1-1
CDR3: CASSLVSVGRAFF
DNA: TGTGCCAGCAGCTTGGTTAGCGTGGGGAGAGCTTTCTTT

D: -
size: -
V: TRBV30
J: TRBJ2-3
CDR3: CAWSVAYTDTQYF
DNA: TGTGCCTGGAGTGTAGCGTACACAGATACGCAGTATTTT

D: -
size: -
V: TRBV7-2
J: TRBJ1-5
CDR3: CASSLDHPGVNQPQHF
DNA: TGTGCCAGCAGCTTAGATCACCCAGGGGTCAATCAGCCCCAGCATTTT

D: TRBD1
size: -
V: TRBV19
J: TRBJ1-1
CDR3: CASSTAPGQYLNTEAFF
DNA: TGTGCCAGTAGTACCGCTCCGGGACAGTACTTGAACACTGAAGCTTTCTTT

D: -
size: -
V: TRBV18
J: TRBJ1-2
CDR3: CASSPAQGSYTF
DNA: TGTGCCAGCTCACCAGCCCAGGGGAGCTACACCTTC

D: -
size: -
V: TRBV6-1
J: TRBJ1-2
CDR3: CASSDLTAFYGYTF
DNA: TGTGCCAGCAGTGATTTGACAGCCTTCTATGGCTACACCTTC

D: -
size: -
V: TRBV18
J: TRBJ2-3
CDR3: CASSPGHSTDTQYF
DNA: TGTGCCAGCTCGCCGGGACACAGCACAGATACGCAGTATTTT